This T cell receptor beta chain was identified during a study of vaccination effects on CD4 cells after COVID-19. Worth noting for this clone: What it binds is unknown.

Libraries were prepared by immunoSEQ multiplex PCR; TCRdb keeps only in-frame clonotypes and omits some of them. The table has tens of thousands of clones, 60% to 80% seen once. Using viral peptide pools, the ViraFEST assay grew out antigen-specific CD4+ T cells prior to sequencing. The authors isolated CD4+ T cells after roughly eleven days of culture. Vaccine recipients, nucleocapsid antibody negative, had no prior SARS-CoV-2 infection. Days 3 and 7 were when half the medium was replaced with IL-2 medium. General study points: Vaccine- and infection-induced clones showed marked clonal contraction late following vaccination.

V lost 2 bases and J 2 bases, leaving 1 base between the germline ends. This CDR3 is 11 amino acids long. Germline lookup yields CDR1 SGHDT and CDR2 YYEEEE. Sequenced material: CD4+ T cells from PBMCs cultured with HCoV-NL63 spike peptides, taken before COVID-19 vaccination. The receptor's source is a human donor who received a COVID-19 vaccine. The V call is TRBV5-6, the J call TRBJ2-5; D is uncertain. In nucleotides, the CDR3 is TGTGCCAGCAGCTTTCAAGAGACCCAGTACTTC. Translation gives CASSFQETQYF.